The sequence of this TCR beta chain was determined in a study of early T cells in non-severe SARS-CoV-2 infection. Looking at the study overall: Investigators sequenced bulk RNA drawn from unsorted whole blood, and chains remained unpaired. General observations from the study: VDJdb-based annotation leaned toward anti-spike CD8 responses and missed private and CD4 specificities.

The CDR3 length is 15 residues. V shed 4 bases, J shed 8 bases, and the junction held 9 bases outside the gene matches. CDR1 is SGHRS and CDR2 is YFSETQ in the germline V gene. Individual cDNA molecules received unique molecular identifiers during library preparation. Using its own MiXCR run on the 5' RACE reads, TCRdb lists one record per CDR3 protein. This sample carries around 77,000 distinct CDR3 sequences, about 5% of them seen once, and the ten largest clones take around 7.8%. This clonotype was counted a few times. As yet, its antigen is unknown. This TCR came from an adult who was a healthcare worker with PCR-confirmed SARS-CoV-2 infection or an uninfected control (not recorded which). The V call is TRBV5-1, the J call TRBJ1-2; TRBD1 agrees at 12 bases. The sequenced sample was whole blood, obtained at baseline. The CDR3 DNA sequence: TGCGCCAGCAGCCTATGGGGACAGGGGGCTGAAGGCTACACCTTC. It specifies CASSLWGQGAEGYTF.